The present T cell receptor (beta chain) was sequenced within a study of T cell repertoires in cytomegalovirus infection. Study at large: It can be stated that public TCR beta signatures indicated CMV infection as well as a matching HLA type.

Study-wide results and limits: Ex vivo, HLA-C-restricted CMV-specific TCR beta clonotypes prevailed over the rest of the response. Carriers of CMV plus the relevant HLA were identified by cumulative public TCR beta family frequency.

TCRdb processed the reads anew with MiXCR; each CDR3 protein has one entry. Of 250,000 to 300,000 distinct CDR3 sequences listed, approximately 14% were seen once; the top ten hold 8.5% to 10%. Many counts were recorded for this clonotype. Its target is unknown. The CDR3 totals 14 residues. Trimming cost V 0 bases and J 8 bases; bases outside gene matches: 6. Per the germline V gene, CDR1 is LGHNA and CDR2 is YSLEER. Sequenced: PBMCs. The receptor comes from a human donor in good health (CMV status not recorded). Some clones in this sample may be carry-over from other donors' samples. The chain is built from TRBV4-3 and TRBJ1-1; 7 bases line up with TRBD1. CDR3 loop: CASSQDRTGDEAFF. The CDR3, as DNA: TGCGCCAGCAGCCAAGATAGGACAGGCGACGAAGCTTTCTTT.